The 32 T cell receptor beta chains below come from one sample, sequenced in a study of blood T cell repertoires in COVID-19. TCRdb's copy holds only in-frame clones and misses some; the assay was immunoSEQ multiplex PCR. The table includes about 160,000 clones, roughly 85% detected once. What was sequenced was PBMCs or T cells enriched from blood (not recorded which). These receptors came from a man aged 55 to 70 who had recovered from COVID-19.

The chain has TRBV4-2 and TRBJ1-6, with 10 bases lining up with TRBD1. The germline V gene encodes CDR1 LGHNA and CDR2 YNFKEQ. The CDR3 is made up of 17 amino acids. Losses at the gene ends were 4 bases for V and 9 bases for J; bases not matched to a gene: 12. CDR3 region: CASSRSPTGTGVSPLHF. The CDR3 DNA reads TGTGCCAGCAGCCGAAGCCCCACCGGGACAGGGGTTTCACCCCTCCACTTT.

This clone was picked up one time. The V gene is TRBV7-9, the J gene TRBJ2-7; D possibly corresponds to TRBD1 (5 bases). V lost 5 bases and J 6 bases, leaving 14 bases between the germline ends. The CDR3 contains 13 residues. CDR1 and CDR2 from the germline V gene are SEHNR and FQNEAQ (reference sequence). CDR3 coding DNA: TGTGCCAGCAGCACAAGTTTTACAGGCGAGCAGTACTTC. Amino acids: CASSTSFTGEQYF.

The rearrangement links TRBV29-1 to TRBJ2-7, with D maybe TRBD1 (5 bases). Trimming removed 6 bases from V and 3 bases from J, with 12 bases in between. This CDR3 is built from 12 residues. Germline values: CDR1 SQVTM, CDR2 ANQGSEA. In DNA form, the CDR3 reads TGCAGCGTGGCTGACAGCATCTACGAGCAGTACTTC. It yields the protein CSVADSIYEQYF.

In regard to this clone: One end of the junction is discordant with germline, which a read error may explain. Other DNA variants within this sample encode the same CDR3. The chain combines TRBV5-4 with TRBJ2-7; 8 bases fit TRBD1. The CDR3 is made up of 13 amino acids. Germline CDR1 reads SGHNT; CDR2 reads YYREEE (reference sequence). CDR3 coding DNA: TGTGCCAGCAGTTTGGACAGGGTTTACGAGCAGTACTTC. It translates to CASSLDRVYEQYF.

This chain uses TRBV5-1 with TRBJ2-3, with TRBD2 as a possible D gene (5 bases). The germline V gene encodes CDR1 SGHRS and CDR2 YFSETQ. V was clipped by 0 bases and J by 1 base, with 9 bases between them. The CDR3 loop spans 15 amino acids. As DNA, the CDR3 is TGCGCCAGCAGCTTGGATGGGAGCCGCACAGATACGCAGTATTTT. Translating it yields CASSLDGSRTDTQYF.

CDR3 residues: CASSLVGTSGRVLGEQFF. CDR3 in DNA: TGTGCCAGCAGCTTAGTAGGGACTAGCGGGAGAGTATTAGGTGAGCAGTTCTTC. This sequence joins TRBV11-2 and TRBJ2-1, with TRBD2 identical over 14 bases. This CDR3 spans 18 amino acids. Germline CDR1 is SGHAT and CDR2 is FQNNGV. V shed 1 base and J 9 bases; nucleotides not matched to a gene: 11.

The chain links TRBV18 to TRBJ2-7, with a possible D match to TRBD1 (6 bases). The CDR3 has 15 amino acids. Germline V lookup: CDR1 KGHSH, CDR2 LQKENI. The ends were cut back, 3 bases at V and 7 bases at J, with 19 bases in the middle. The CDR3 region is CASSPYRAERGEQYF. The CDR3 nucleotides are TGTGCCAGCTCACCGTACAGGGCCGAACGAGGTGAGCAGTACTTC.

CDR3 in amino acids: CASSYRVYEQYF. Written as DNA, the CDR3 is TGTGCCAGCAGTTACAGGGTCTACGAGCAGTACTTC. The chain couples TRBV28 to TRBJ2-7, with D tentatively TRBD1 (6 bases). There are 12 residues in the CDR3. V was trimmed by 4 bases and J by 3 bases, leaving 7 bases between them. Germline V gene sequence: CDR1 MDHEN, CDR2 SYDVKM. The full variable domain, rest sourced from reference TRBV28 and TRBJ2-7, is DVKVTQSSRYLVKRTGEKVFLECVQDMDHENMFWYRQDPGLGLRLIYFSYDVKMKEKGDIPEGYSVSREKKERFSLILESASTNQTSMYLCASSYRVYEQYFGPGTRLTVT.

The chain joins TRBV6-2 or TRBV6-3 to TRBJ2-1, with D possibly TRBD2 on 6 matching bases. V lost 6 bases, J lost 2 bases, and 14 bases lay in between. This CDR3 contains 15 residues. Looked up from germline, CDR1 is MNHEY and CDR2 is SVGEGT. This CDR3 reads CASSLIGGTYNEQFF. CDR3 coding DNA: TGTGCCAGCAGCTTGATTGGGGGGACCTACAATGAGCAGTTCTTC.

The J gene is TRBJ2-7, the V gene TRBV5-1, with 8 bases aligning to TRBD1. The germline CDR1 and CDR2 sequences are SGHRS and YFSETQ. V lost 5 bases, J lost 4 bases, and 8 bases stayed unmatched. The CDR3 length is 14 residues. In DNA form, the CDR3 reads TGCGCCAGCAGACCGGACAGGGAACGGTACGAGCAGTACTTC. Protein: CASRPDRERYEQYF.

The V call is TRBV5-1, the J call TRBJ1-2, with no clear D. This CDR3 is 14 amino acids long. Trimming took 0 bases from V and 4 from J, leaving 10 bases between them. The germline CDR1 and CDR2 sequences are SGHRS and YFSETQ. CDR3 sequence reads: CASSLARGSYGYTF. CDR3 DNA sequence: TGCGCCAGCAGCTTGGCCCGAGGCTCCTATGGCTACACCTTC.

The J gene is TRBJ1-5, the V gene TRBV2; 7 nucleotides line up with TRBD1. This CDR3 region has 16 residues. The germline V gene has CDR1 SNHLY and CDR2 FYNNEI. Losses at the gene ends were 6 bases for V and 5 bases for J; bases not matched to a gene: 13. CDR3 region: CASRSGQVQRYQPQHF. The CDR3 DNA sequence: TGTGCCAGCAGGTCAGGACAGGTGCAACGGTATCAGCCCCAGCATTTT.

The rearrangement uses TRBV19 and TRBJ1-5, with 8 bases matching TRBD1. The CDR3 is 17 amino acids. CDR1 and CDR2 from the germline V gene are LNHDA and SQIVND (reference sequence). Trimming cost V 7 bases and J 3 bases; bases outside gene matches: 14. The CDR3 DNA sequence: TGTGCCAGTACTAGGTCGGGACAGGCCGAACCCAATCAGCCCCAGCATTTT. Its protein product is CASTRSGQAEPNQPQHF.

This clone occurred once. The V gene is TRBV28, the J gene TRBJ2-2; the D gene is possibly TRBD1 (6 bases). The V gene's germline CDR1 is MDHEN and CDR2 SYDVKM. Trimming stripped 3 bases from V and 1 base from J, with 12 bases between. CDR3 length equals 16 residues. In DNA, the CDR3 is TGTGCCAGCAGTTTTCGGGCAGGGGTGAACACCGGGGAGCTGTTTTTT. Its protein is CASSFRAGVNTGELFF.

V gene TRBV7-9 combines with J gene TRBJ1-3; TRBD1 matches 7 bases. V shed 5 bases and J 4 bases; nucleotides not matched to a gene: 8. The CDR3 is 15 residues long. Germline assignment: CDR1 SEHNR and CDR2 FQNEAQ (reference sequence). The CDR3 sequence: CASSPDRDAGNTIYF. CDR3 coding DNA: TGTGCCAGCAGCCCAGACAGGGATGCCGGAAACACCATATATTTT.

CDR3: CAIRRGGGATDTQYF. Here the CDR3 DNA reads TGTGCCATCAGGAGGGGCGGGGGGGCCACAGATACGCAGTATTTT. The chain combines TRBV10-3 with TRBJ2-3; 9 nucleotides match TRBD2. Germline CDR1 and CDR2: ENHRY and SYGVKD. J lost 2 bases, V lost 6 bases, and 6 bases had no gene match. The CDR3 length is 15 residues.

This clone came up a few times. This rearrangement joins TRBV5-1 to TRBJ2-7, with TRBD2 as a possible D gene (5 bases). This CDR3 is 16 amino acids long. Germline V gene lookup returns CDR1 SGHRS and CDR2 YFSETQ. V shed 2 bases and J shed 4 bases, with 19 bases lying between them. The DNA of the CDR3 is TGCGCCAGCAGCTTAGAAGGAGGCGCTTTTGGTTACGAGCAGTACTTC. It translates to CASSLEGGAFGYEQYF. Based on the CDR3 plus reference TRBV5-1 and TRBJ2-7, the full variable domain is KAGVTQTPRYLIKTRGQQVTLSCSPISGHRSVSWYQQTPGQGLQFLFEYFSETQRNKGNFPGRFSGRQFSNSRSEMNVSTLELGDSALYLCASSLEGGAFGYEQYFGPGTRLTVT.

The chain uses TRBV9 and TRBJ1-3; 8 bases line up with TRBD1. In germline, CDR1 is SGDLS, CDR2 YYNGEE. The CDR3 spans 15 residues. V was clipped by 4 bases and J by 2 bases; unmatched bases: 5. The CDR3 DNA is TGTGCCAGCAGCCCCCGGACAGGGACTGGAAACACCATATATTTT. Translation: CASSPRTGTGNTIYF.

The chain uses TRBV7-3 and TRBJ2-4; 8 bases agree with TRBD1. Trimming removed 5 bases from V and 8 bases from J; junction bases left unmatched: 14. The CDR3 contains 16 residues. Germline V gene sequence: CDR1 SGHTA, CDR2 FQGTGA. Here the CDR3 reads CASSPYPGQGRDIQYF. CDR3 nucleotide sequence: TGTGCCAGCAGCCCTTACCCTGGACAGGGCAGGGACATTCAGTACTTC.

The chain has TRBV3-1 (or the pseudogene TRBV3-2) and TRBJ2-7; weak D call: TRBD1 (5 bases). This CDR3 is 15 amino acids long. V dropped 1 base and J dropped 3 bases, with 13 bases sitting between them. Per germline, CDR1 LGHDT and CDR2 YNNKEL (reference sequence). The CDR3 DNA reads TGTGCCAGCAGCCAAGGACCGGACACCATCTACGAGCAGTACTTC. Translating gives CASSQGPDTIYEQYF.

V usage is TRBV18 and J usage is TRBJ1-1; D might be TRBD1 (6 bases). The V end was cut by 3 bases, the J end by 1 base, with 18 bases between. Germline assignment: CDR1 KGHSH and CDR2 LQKENI. The CDR3 contains 17 residues. CDR3 loop: CASSPFLTGQGNTEAFF. The CDR3 DNA reads as TGTGCCAGCTCACCTTTCTTGACAGGACAAGGGAACACTGAAGCTTTCTTT.

This clone was recorded a few times. The J gene is TRBJ1-5, the V gene TRBV6-5; 7 bases are shared with TRBD1. CDR3 length: 15 residues. CDR1 and CDR2 (germline): MNHEY, SVGAGI. After removal of 7 bases from V and 0 bases from J, the junction contained 6 bases not matched to a gene. The CDR3 nucleotides are TGTGCCAGCAAGGGGGCAGATAATAGCAATCAGCCCCAGCATTTT. Translated, it gives CASKGADNSNQPQHF.

This rearrangement joins TRBV2 to TRBJ1-5; TRBD1 agrees at 7 bases. Germline V gene data show CDR1 as SNHLY and CDR2 as FYNNEI. J was trimmed by 7 bases and V by 6 bases; bases with no gene match: 9. The CDR3 has 14 residues. The CDR3 loop is CASRYTTGPQPQHF. DNA for the CDR3: TGTGCCAGCAGATATACGACAGGGCCCCAGCCCCAGCATTTT.

On this clone: The same CDR3 also results from other DNA sequences found in this sample. V and J are TRBV5-1 and TRBJ2-3; TRBD2 aligns across 7 bases. This CDR3 has 15 amino acids. Germline V gene data show CDR1 as SGHRS and CDR2 as YFSETQ. V was clipped by 2 bases and J by 2 bases; unmatched bases: 5. CDR3 nucleotide sequence: TGCGCCAGCAGCTTAGACGGGACTATCACAGATACGCAGTATTTT. Protein: CASSLDGTITDTQYF.

The gene calls are TRBV7-8 and TRBJ1-5; D not certain. Trimming removed 5 bases from V and 3 bases from J, with 14 bases in between. The germline V gene encodes CDR1 SGHVS and CDR2 FQNEAQ. The CDR3 spans 15 residues. CDR3 coding DNA: TGTGCCAGCAGCCGTCTAGGAGTTTTCAATCAGCCCCAGCATTTT. It codes for CASSRLGVFNQPQHF.

The gene calls are TRBV18 and TRBJ2-1, with a weak D call TRBD2 (6 bases). The V gene's germline CDR1 is KGHSH and CDR2 LQKENI. V was pared by 2 bases and J by 4 bases, with 12 bases between. The CDR3 totals 15 residues. The CDR3 spells CASSPALAAYNEQFF. CDR3 DNA sequence: TGTGCCAGCTCACCAGCACTAGCAGCTTACAATGAGCAGTTCTTC. Full variable domain (rest looked up from reference TRBV18 and TRBJ2-1): NAGVMQNPRHLVRRRGQEARLRCSPMKGHSHVYWYRQLPEEGLKFMVYLQKENIIDESGMPKERFSAEFPKEGPSILRIQQVVRGDSAAYFCASSPALAAYNEQFFGPGTRLTVL.

V gene TRBV6-5 combines with J gene TRBJ1-1, with a tentative D call TRBD1 (5 bases). Germline assignment: CDR1 MNHEY and CDR2 SVGAGI. CDR3 length: 13 residues. V shed 8 bases and J shed 4 bases, with 14 bases lying between them. The DNA for the CDR3 is TGTGCCAGCGGCTACCCGGGGGTCACTGAAGCTTTCTTT. As protein: CASGYPGVTEAFF.

This clone was counted only a few times. J is TRBJ2-2 and V is TRBV4-2; 10 bases align to TRBD1. Trimming removed 4 bases from V and 5 bases from J; junction bases left unmatched: 7. This CDR3 contains 16 residues. CDR1 is LGHNA, CDR2 YNFKEQ, per germline. The DNA of the CDR3 is TGTGCCAGCAGCCTTCGGACAGGGGGATTTACCGGGGAGCTGTTTTTT. Its translation is CASSLRTGGFTGELFF.

The chain carries TRBV21-1 and TRBJ1-5; the table gives TRBD1 as D, unverified against the DNA. TRBV21-1 is a pseudogene segment. This CDR3 comprises 15 residues. DNA for the CDR3: TGTGCCAGCAGCTACCGGGGACAGGGGGATCAGCCCCAGCATTTT. Amino acid sequence: CASSYRGQGDQPQHF.

The chain has TRBV27 and TRBJ1-4; 8 nucleotides match TRBD1. This CDR3 is 13 amino acids long. Germline values: CDR1 MNHEY, CDR2 SMNVEV (reference sequence). Trimming removed 4 bases from V and 8 bases from J; junction bases left unmatched: 3. The CDR3 protein is CASSWTGPEKLFF. The CDR3, as DNA: TGTGCCAGCAGTTGGACAGGGCCCGAAAAACTGTTTTTT. The full variable domain, with the rest looked up from reference TRBV27 and TRBJ1-4, is EAQVTQNPRYLITVTGKKLTVTCSQNMNHEYMSWYRQDPGLGLRQIYYSMNVEVTDKGDVPEGYKVSRKEKRNFPLILESPSPNQTSLYFCASSWTGPEKLFFGSGTQLSVL.

Written as DNA, the CDR3 is TGTGCCAGCAGCGATCGTTCGTACACTGAAGCTTTCTTT. Translation gives CASSDRSYTEAFF. The chain recombines TRBV9 with TRBJ1-1; D not certain. The CDR3 extends over 13 amino acids. Trimming stripped 3 bases from V and 3 bases from J, with 9 bases between. Germline CDR1 is SGDLS and CDR2 is YYNGEE.

The rearrangement links TRBV18 to TRBJ1-6; D is perhaps TRBD1 (5 bases). The CDR3 runs 15 residues. V was trimmed by 4 bases and J by 5 bases, leaving 12 bases between them. The germline V gene has CDR1 KGHSH and CDR2 LQKENI. In DNA form, the CDR3 reads TGTGCCAGCTCACTTGTAGGGGCGGATAATTCACCCCTCCACTTT. This translates into CASSLVGADNSPLHF.